The clone carrying this TCR beta chain turned up a few times. Its cognate antigen is unknown. Germline CDR1 LNHDA, CDR2 SQIVND (reference sequence). CDR3 length equals 13 residues. Trimming stripped 5 bases from V and 2 bases from J, with 7 bases between. Each single cDNA molecule received a unique molecular identifier. TCRdb re-called the 5' RACE reads through MiXCR, storing one row per CDR3 protein. The sample has around 82,000 distinct CDR3 sequences; approximately 15% are singletons. These data originate in a study of early T cells in non-severe SARS-CoV-2 infection. About the study: Bulk RNA isolated from unsorted whole blood underwent sequencing; chains were not paired.

Findings and caveats of the study: In VDJdb matching, anti-spike CD8 responses were favored while private and CD4 specificities went missing.

J is TRBJ2-4 and V is TRBV19; D not certain. The TCR was taken from an adult who was a healthcare worker with PCR-confirmed SARS-CoV-2 infection or an uninfected control (not recorded which). The material sequenced was whole blood. As DNA, the CDR3 is TGTGCCAGTAGTTGGCAGCCCAAAAACATTCAGTACTTC. Protein product: CASSWQPKNIQYF.